This TCR beta chain was observed in a study of blood T cell repertoires in COVID-19. Turning to the study itself: Whether acute or convalescent, the COVID-19 samples came from the United States, Italy and Spain.

In the study's own analysis: Nucleated cell number was recorded as an estimate derived from reference gene primer amplification. Libraries were prepared by immunoSEQ multiplex PCR; TCRdb keeps only in-frame clonotypes and omits some of them. V and J calls and clone size come straight from that table; D and trimming were deduced from the DNA. The sample shows 150,000 to 200,000 clones, roughly 79% of them seen only once. CDR3 length equals 15 residues. Per the germline V gene, CDR1 is SGHVS and CDR2 is FNYEAQ. V lost 4 bases and J 8 bases, leaving 20 bases between the germline ends. The sequenced sample was peripheral blood. The TCR was taken from a woman aged 40 to 55 with COVID-19, enrolled during active disease. J is TRBJ1-1 and V is TRBV7-6; unclear D gene. For the CDR3, the DNA is TGTGCCAGCAGCTCGATAGCGGGTCGTACCCTGGAAGCTTTCTTT. Its protein is CASSSIAGRTLEAFF.